This T cell receptor beta chain was identified during a study of siplizumab effects on memory and regulatory T cells. The study, taken as a whole, reports: The study found that mappable alloreactive CD4+ clones averaged approximately 69% Treg-derived with siplizumab and roughly 27% in controls. Confirmatory evidence of suppressive function in proliferating siplizumab-culture Tregs was not obtained.

Only in-frame clones appear in the TCRdb table, and some are missing; sequencing was by immunoSEQ multiplex PCR. This sample has about 120,000 clones; around 93% occur once, and the top ten carry roughly 0.17%. Per germline, CDR1 MNHEY and CDR2 SMNVEV (reference sequence). This CDR3 is built from 15 residues. With 5 bases clipped from V and 8 bases from J, the junction kept 13 bases outside the gene matches. About this clone itself: Its matching antigen is unknown.

This clonotype was sampled from a human donor in good health. The V call is TRBV27, the J call TRBJ1-2, with 8 bases lining up with TRBD1. Sequencing was performed on non-Treg CD4+ T cells sorted from blood. The DNA for the CDR3 is TGTGCCAGCAGTCCGCAAGCGGACAGGGCGGGCGGCTACACCTTC. This codes for CASSPQADRAGGYTF.